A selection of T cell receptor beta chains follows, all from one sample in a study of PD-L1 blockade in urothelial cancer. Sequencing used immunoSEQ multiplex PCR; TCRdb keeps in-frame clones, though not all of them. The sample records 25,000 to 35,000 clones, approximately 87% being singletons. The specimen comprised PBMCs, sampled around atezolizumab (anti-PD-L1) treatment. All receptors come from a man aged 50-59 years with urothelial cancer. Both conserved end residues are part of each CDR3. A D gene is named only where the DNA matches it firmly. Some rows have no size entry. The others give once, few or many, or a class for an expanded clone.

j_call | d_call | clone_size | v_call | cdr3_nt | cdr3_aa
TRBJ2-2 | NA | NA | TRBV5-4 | TGTGCCAGCAGCACCGGACAGCCAGCGAAAGACACCGGGGAGCTGTTTTTT | CASSTGQPAKDTGELFF
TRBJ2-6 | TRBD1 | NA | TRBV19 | TGTGCCAGTAGTATCTCGGACAGGTCCTACAGCTCTGGGGCCAACGTCCTGACTTTC | CASSISDRSYSSGANVLTF
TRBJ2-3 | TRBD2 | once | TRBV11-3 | TGTGCCAGCAGCTTGGGAGGGGATACGCAGTATTTT | CASSLGGDTQYF
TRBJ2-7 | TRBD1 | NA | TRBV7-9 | TGTGCCAGCAGCGTGGGACAGGGGCGATCCTACGAGCAGTACTTC | CASSVGQGRSYEQYF
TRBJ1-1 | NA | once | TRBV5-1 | TGCGCCAGCAGCTTGGTAGACAATGTGAACACTGAAGCTTTCTTT | CASSLVDNVNTEAFF
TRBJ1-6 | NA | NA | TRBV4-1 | TGCGCCAGCAGCCAAGAGTGGAGCTCCTATAATTCACCCCTCCACTTT | CASSQEWSSYNSPLHF
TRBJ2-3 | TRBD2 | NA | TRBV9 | TGTGCCAGCAGCGGCAGCGGGAGAACCACAGATACGCAGTATTTT | CASSGSGRTTDTQYF
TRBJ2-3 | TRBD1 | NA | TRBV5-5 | TGTGCCAGCAGCGAACGACAGGGGACAGATACGCAGTATTTT | CASSERQGTDTQYF
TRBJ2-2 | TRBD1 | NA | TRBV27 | TGTGCCAGCAGCGTCACAGGGGTTTACACCGGGGAGCTGTTTTTT | CASSVTGVYTGELFF
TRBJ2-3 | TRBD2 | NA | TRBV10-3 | TGTGCCATCAGTGGTCCTAGCGGCTCAGATACGCAGTATTTT | CAISGPSGSDTQYF